This T cell receptor (beta chain) was observed in a study of shared clonotypes between healthy human individuals. V dropped 7 bases and J dropped 10 bases, with 17 bases sitting between them. This CDR3 region has 13 residues. Germline V gene sequence: CDR1 MNHEY, CDR2 SVGAGI. The donors, healthy adults who were HIV-negative, had experienced no recent acute infections or vaccinations. Genomic DNA (from each subset) was split evenly across several immunoSEQ plates. TCRdb keeps only in-frame clones here, not all; method: immunoSEQ multiplex PCR. The sample carries a few million clones, 95% recorded once.

The clonotype originates from a man younger than 30 in good health. This sequence joins TRBV6-5 and TRBJ2-1; tentatively, D is TRBD2 (6 bases). The sample consisted of naive CD4+ T cells sorted from blood. Subset indicated: CD45RA+ positively selected. The CDR3 bases are TGTGCCAGCAAGAACCCCCTGGGGGGAGAGCAGTTCTTC. Translated: CASKNPLGGEQFF.